The 30 T cell receptor beta chains listed next were all sequenced from one sample in a study of T cells in Graves' hyperthyroidism and ophthalmopathy. Amplified regions were TCR beta CDR3 sequences from RNA transcripts. The HTBI primer set served for first-round RT-PCR of the TCR CDR3. TCRdb analysed the multiplex PCR reads with MiXCR anew, one entry per CDR3 protein. The sample carries approximately 700,000 distinct CDR3 sequences, less than 20% recorded once. Sequencing used blood. Source of these receptors: a man younger than 35 with Graves' hyperthyroidism.

This clonotype has ten or more counts. V usage is TRBV18 and J usage is TRBJ2-4; 10 positions match TRBD1. The CDR3 covers 15 residues. J was trimmed by 9 bases and V by 3 bases; bases with no gene match: 8. CDR1 is KGHSH and CDR2 is LQKENI in the germline V gene. CDR3 DNA sequence: TGTGCCAGCTCACCTCCGGGACAGGGGATAAGCATTCAGTACTTC. The encoded protein is CASSPPGQGISIQYF.

This clonotype occurred a few times. The V call is TRBV6-9, the J call TRBJ1-2; 7 bases line up with TRBD1. The CDR3 length is 16 residues. J lost 6 bases, V lost 6 bases, and 16 bases had no gene match. Germline V gene lookup returns CDR1 MNHGY and CDR2 SVAAGI. CDR3 in amino acids: CASSFSQRQDRHGYTF. CDR3 nucleotides: TGTGCCAGCAGCTTCTCACAGAGACAGGACAGGCATGGCTACACCTTC.

The chain is built from TRBV2 and TRBJ1-1; D is unclear. The V gene lost 5 bases and the J gene lost 7 bases, with 11 bases spanning the gap. Germline V gene data show CDR1 as SNHLY and CDR2 as FYNNEI. This CDR3 spans 12 amino acids. CDR3 residues: CASSWTEREAFF. The CDR3 DNA sequence: TGTGCCAGCAGTTGGACTGAACGTGAAGCTTTCTTT.

This clonotype was counted only a few times. This sequence joins TRBV2 and TRBJ2-7, with a tentative D call TRBD1 (6 bases). Germline V gene sequence: CDR1 SNHLY, CDR2 FYNNEI. Trimming left V 6 bases short and J 5 bases short, with 11 bases between. The CDR3 covers 12 residues. The CDR3 region is CASRTRTDEQYF. The DNA for the CDR3 is TGTGCCAGCAGGACAAGGACAGACGAGCAGTACTTC. The entire variable domain, with the rest obtained from reference TRBV2 and TRBJ2-7, is as follows: EPEVTQTPSHQVTQMGQEVILRCVPISNHLYFYWYRQILGQKVEFLVSFYNNEISEKSEIFDDQFSVERPDGSNFTLKIRSTKLEDSAMYFCASRTRTDEQYFGPGTRLTVT.

For this clonotype: This clone may be a read error of a much larger clone one base away. The V gene is TRBV10-3, the J gene TRBJ2-7; no clear D. This CDR3 region has 16 residues. CDR1 and CDR2 (germline): ENHRY, SYGVKD. The CDR3 region is CAVSESVGWGSYEQYF. The CDR3 region has the DNA TGTGCCGTCAGTGAGTCTGTCGGGTGGGGCTCCTACGAGCAGTACTTC.

The chain employs TRBV20-1 and TRBJ2-1, with TRBD2 matching 9 bases. CDR3 size: 15 residues. Germline-derived CDR1 and CDR2 are DFQATT and SNEGSKA (reference sequence). The junction had 8 bases not matched to a gene; V was cut back by 4 bases and J by 4 bases. CDR3 sequence reads: CSAKEGLAYYNEQFF. The CDR3 DNA sequence: TGCAGTGCTAAGGAAGGACTAGCGTATTACAATGAGCAGTTCTTC.

The rearrangement links TRBV14 to TRBJ2-1; 9 positions agree with TRBD2. With V trimmed by 1 base and J by 7 bases, 5 bases remained unmatched. The germline gives CDR1 SGHDN, CDR2 FVKESK. The CDR3 is made up of 15 amino acids. CDR3 DNA sequence: TGTGCCAGCAGCCAAGGGGCGGGAGGGCCGAATGAGCAGTTCTTC. As protein: CASSQGAGGPNEQFF.

This clonotype has at least ten counts. This CDR3 reads CASSVGGYNSPLHF. For the CDR3, the DNA is TGTGCCAGCAGTGTAGGGGGATATAATTCACCCCTCCACTTT. V is TRBV2 and J is TRBJ1-6; D possibly corresponds to TRBD1 (6 bases). The CDR3 consists of 14 residues. The germline CDR1 and CDR2 sequences are SNHLY and FYNNEI. V shed 4 bases and J shed 4 bases, with 8 bases lying between them.

V and J are TRBV7-2 and TRBJ2-5; 12 bases match TRBD2. The germline V gene encodes CDR1 SGHTA and CDR2 FQGNSA. This CDR3 has 15 residues. The ends lost 1 base at V and 7 bases at J; junction bases unmatched: 4. CDR3 sequence (DNA): TGTGCCAGCAGCTTAGGGACTAGCGGGAAAGCGACCCAGTACTTC. It codes for CASSLGTSGKATQYF.

In its sample, this clonotype was seen many times. The rearrangement joins TRBV6-2 or TRBV6-3 to TRBJ2-3; D is undetermined. The V end was cut by 0 bases, the J end by 0 bases, with 16 bases between. This CDR3 has 18 amino acids. The V gene's germline CDR1 is MNHEY and CDR2 SVGEGT. Written as DNA, the CDR3 is TGTGCCAGCAGTTACTCGTTTGAATATACCCGGAGCACAGATACGCAGTATTTT. Its protein product is CASSYSFEYTRSTDTQYF.

V and J are TRBV12-3 or TRBV12-4 and TRBJ2-1; 12 nucleotides match TRBD2. V dropped 5 bases and J dropped 2; count of bases not matched to a gene: 4. The CDR3 consists of 16 residues. The CDR3 DNA reads as TGTGCCAGCAGTACTAGCGGGAGGAGCCCCTACAATGAGCAGTTCTTC. As protein: CASSTSGRSPYNEQFF.

This clonotype was recorded at least ten times. This sequence joins TRBV30 and TRBJ2-5; 7 positions match TRBD2. This CDR3 is 15 amino acids long. The V gene end was trimmed by 5 bases and the J gene end by 4 bases; junction bases not matched to a gene: 13. From germline, CDR1 is GTSNPN and CDR2 SVGIG (reference sequence). The chain's CDR3 is CAWDGSGGVPETQYF. DNA for the CDR3: TGTGCCTGGGACGGGTCGGGGGGAGTTCCAGAGACCCAGTACTTC.

This clonotype was picked up a small number of times. This rearrangement joins TRBV20-1 to TRBJ2-7, with TRBD2 matching over 9 bases. CDR1 is DFQATT, CDR2 SNEGSKA, per germline (reference sequence). The CDR3 extends over 13 amino acids. In DNA form, the CDR3 reads TGCAGCGTAGGGACTAGCAAAAGTTACGAGCAGTACTTC. It translates to CSVGTSKSYEQYF.

J is TRBJ1-1 and V is TRBV6-1; D not certain. CDR1 and CDR2 from the germline V gene are MNHNS and SASEGT. The CDR3 contains 13 residues. The ends were cut back, 5 bases at V and 4 bases at J, with 11 bases in the middle. Here the CDR3 reads CASSSIYGTEAFF. The CDR3 DNA sequence: TGTGCCAGCAGTTCCATCTATGGCACTGAAGCTTTCTTT.

This clonotype has ten or more counts. The rearrangement uses TRBV3-1 and TRBJ2-1; possible D gene TRBD2, 6 bases. CDR1 is LGHDT and CDR2 is YNNKEL in the germline V gene (reference sequence). V was cut by 1 base and J by 5 bases, with 9 bases left in between. CDR3 size: 14 residues. DNA for the CDR3: TGTGCCAGCAGCCAAGCGGGGGAGCACAATGAGCAGTTCTTC. It translates to CASSQAGEHNEQFF.

The chain carries TRBV6-1 and TRBJ2-7; D could derive from TRBD1 or TRBD2 (6 bases each). The CDR3 sequence is 13 residues long. The germline CDR1 and CDR2 sequences are MNHNS and SASEGT. Between the trimmed V and J ends, which lost 7 bases and 2 bases, there was a span of 12 bases. The CDR3 protein is CASMLRGAYEQYF. Written as DNA, the CDR3 is TGTGCCAGCATGCTGAGGGGGGCCTACGAGCAGTACTTC.

This clonotype was counted at least ten times. The chain couples TRBV12-3 or TRBV12-4 to TRBJ2-1; 7 bases agree with TRBD1. The CDR3 sequence is 16 residues long. V shed 5 bases and J 4 bases; nucleotides not matched to a gene: 11. CDR3 DNA: TGTGCCAGCAGTCCGCCCGGACAGGCCAAATACAATGAGCAGTTCTTC. This gives the protein CASSPPGQAKYNEQFF.

A few counts support this clonotype. V is TRBV6-1 and J is TRBJ2-2; 11 bases agree with TRBD1. The CDR3 length is 15 residues. The ends lost 6 bases at V and 5 bases at J; junction bases unmatched: 5. CDR1 is MNHNS and CDR2 is SASEGT in the germline V gene. The CDR3: CASRKGQGATGELFF. In DNA form, the CDR3 reads TGTGCCAGCAGGAAAGGACAGGGGGCTACCGGGGAGCTGTTTTTT.

The table lists this clonotype with many counts. The gene calls are TRBV7-3 and TRBJ2-1; possibly TRBD1 for D (5 bases). The V end was cut by 4 bases, the J end by 9 bases, with 16 bases between. The length of the CDR3 is 14 residues. CDR1 SGHTA and CDR2 FQGTGA come from the germline V gene. The CDR3, as DNA: TGTGCCAGCAGCTCATACACGCAGGGCACTGAGCAGTTCTTC. As protein: CASSSYTQGTEQFF.

This clonotype came up many times. CDR3 nucleotide sequence: TGTGCCAGCAGTGAAGCGCGGGGAGATACGCAGTATTTT. It translates to CASSEARGDTQYF. The V and J genes are TRBV2 and TRBJ2-3; tentative D call: TRBD2 (6 bases). The CDR3 is 13 residues long. V lost 0 bases, J lost 5 bases, and 6 bases lay in between. CDR1 is SNHLY, CDR2 FYNNEI, per germline. Full variable domain (missing parts from reference TRBV2 and TRBJ2-3): EPEVTQTPSHQVTQMGQEVILRCVPISNHLYFYWYRQILGQKVEFLVSFYNNEISEKSEIFDDQFSVERPDGSNFTLKIRSTKLEDSAMYFCASSEARGDTQYFGPGTRLTVL.

In this sample, this clonotype turned up a few times. A read error is possible here, since a much larger clone lies one base away. The chain has TRBV12-3 or TRBV12-4 and TRBJ2-3, with a weak D call TRBD1 (6 bases). Trimming stripped 10 bases from V and 7 bases from J, with 21 bases between. The CDR3 length is 14 residues. CDR3 DNA: TGTGCCACCAAGAAGGCGAGAGGGACAAATACGCAGTATTTT. It yields the protein CATKKARGTNTQYF.

This clonotype occurred a few times. This chain's CDR3 is CASSLDRDTVSGANVLTF. In DNA form, the CDR3 reads TGTGCCAGCAGCTTGGACCGGGACACCGTCTCTGGGGCCAACGTCCTGACTTTC. The V call is TRBV5-5, the J call TRBJ2-6, with a tentative D call TRBD1 (6 bases). From germline, CDR1 is SGHKS and CDR2 YYEKEE (reference sequence). V gave up 0 bases and J gave up 0 bases, with 13 bases separating them. This CDR3 has 18 residues.

This clonotype was found many times. This sequence joins TRBV30 and TRBJ2-3; D is unresolved. Germline V gives CDR1 GTSNPN, CDR2 SVGIG (reference sequence). CDR3 length: 15 residues. The germline V and J ends were trimmed by 2 bases and 7 bases, with 19 bases remaining between them. The CDR3 DNA sequence: TGTGCCTGGAGTCACGACCGGCGGCTAAAGAATACGCAGTATTTT. Amino acids: CAWSHDRRLKNTQYF.

A few counts support this clonotype. The chain couples TRBV6-1 to TRBJ2-2, with D perhaps matching TRBD2 (7 bases). The CDR3 extends over 15 amino acids. V lost 6 bases and J lost 4, with 15 bases in between. CDR1 MNHNS and CDR2 SASEGT come from the germline V gene. As DNA, the CDR3 is TGTGCCAGCAGGTCCGGGGGGACACTCACCGGGGAGCTGTTTTTT. This gives the protein CASRSGGTLTGELFF.

This clonotype was seen many times. The chain couples TRBV28 to TRBJ2-7, with 10 bases that match TRBD2. The junction had 3 bases not matched to a gene; V was cut back by 5 bases and J by 2 bases. The CDR3 extends over 14 amino acids. Per germline, CDR1 MDHEN and CDR2 SYDVKM. CDR3 sequence (DNA): TGTGCCAGCAGTCGGACTAGCGGTACCTACGAGCAGTACTTC. It codes for CASSRTSGTYEQYF.

This clonotype was seen ten or more times. The V and J genes are TRBV20-1 and TRBJ2-5; 7 nucleotides agree with TRBD2. This CDR3 is built from 15 residues. CDR1 is DFQATT and CDR2 is SNEGSKA in the germline V gene (reference sequence). V trimming: 4 bases; J trimming: 1 base; junction bases outside the gene matches: 9. The CDR3 spells CSANLAALSQETQYF. CDR3 nucleotide sequence: TGCAGTGCTAACCTAGCGGCCCTTTCCCAAGAGACCCAGTACTTC.

This clonotype has a count of ten or more. This chain joins TRBV11-2 and TRBJ2-3; D may be TRBD1 (7 bases). The ends were cut back, 5 bases at V and 3 bases at J, with 18 bases in the middle. Germline V lookup: CDR1 SGHAT, CDR2 FQNNGV. This CDR3 comprises 16 residues. The CDR3 DNA sequence: TGTGCCAGCAGCCCCCCGATCAGGGGGGCAACAGATACGCAGTATTTT. This gives the protein CASSPPIRGATDTQYF.

This clonotype was observed at least ten times. The chain employs TRBV7-9 and TRBJ2-1; TRBD1 agrees at 10 bases. Germline V lookup: CDR1 SEHNR, CDR2 FQNEAQ (reference sequence). There are 18 residues in the CDR3. The ends lost 2 bases at V and 3 bases at J; junction bases unmatched: 10. The DNA for the CDR3 is TGTGCCAGCAGCTTACGGGGGGGGACAGGGGTAATCTACAATGAGCAGTTCTTC. This sequence encodes CASSLRGGTGVIYNEQFF.

Details on this clonotype: A much larger clone lies a single base off, so this may be a read error. This chain links TRBV15 with TRBJ2-7; D possibly corresponds to TRBD1 (5 bases). The J call may not be correct, given that the DNA end is closer to TRBJ2-1. The germline V gene encodes CDR1 LNHNV and CDR2 YYDKDF (reference sequence). The CDR3 is 15 amino acids. CDR3 in DNA: TGTGCCACCAGCAGACCGAAAGGGGTCTCCTACGAGCAGTTCTTC. Translated: CATSRPKGVSYEQFF.

This clonotype has more than one count but fewer than ten. This rearrangement joins TRBV28 to TRBJ1-1; D gene unclear. Germline V gene sequence: CDR1 MDHEN, CDR2 SYDVKM. V lost 6 bases and J lost 0, with 17 bases in between. The CDR3 has 16 amino acids. DNA of the CDR3: TGTGCCAGCAGACAATGGGCCAGGAGCATGAACACTGAAGCTTTCTTT. Its translation: CASRQWARSMNTEAFF. Looking up the rest from reference TRBV28 and TRBJ1-1 gives the full variable domain: DVKVTQSSRYLVKRTGEKVFLECVQDMDHENMFWYRQDPGLGLRLIYFSYDVKMKEKGDIPEGYSVSREKKERFSLILESASTNQTSMYLCASRQWARSMNTEAFFGQGTRLTVV.